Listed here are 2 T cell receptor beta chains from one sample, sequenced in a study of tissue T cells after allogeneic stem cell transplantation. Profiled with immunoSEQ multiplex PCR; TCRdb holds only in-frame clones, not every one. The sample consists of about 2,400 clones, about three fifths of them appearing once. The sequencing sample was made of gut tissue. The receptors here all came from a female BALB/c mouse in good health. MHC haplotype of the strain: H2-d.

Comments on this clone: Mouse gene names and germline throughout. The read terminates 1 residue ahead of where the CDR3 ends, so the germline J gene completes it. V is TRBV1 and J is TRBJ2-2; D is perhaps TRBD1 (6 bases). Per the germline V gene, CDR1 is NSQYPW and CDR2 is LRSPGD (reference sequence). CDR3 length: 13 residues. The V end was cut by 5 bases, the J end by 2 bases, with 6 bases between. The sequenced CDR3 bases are TGCACCTGCAGTACAGGGAACACCGGGCAGCTCTAC. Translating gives CTCSTGNTGQLY. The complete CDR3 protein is CTCSTGNTGQLYF.

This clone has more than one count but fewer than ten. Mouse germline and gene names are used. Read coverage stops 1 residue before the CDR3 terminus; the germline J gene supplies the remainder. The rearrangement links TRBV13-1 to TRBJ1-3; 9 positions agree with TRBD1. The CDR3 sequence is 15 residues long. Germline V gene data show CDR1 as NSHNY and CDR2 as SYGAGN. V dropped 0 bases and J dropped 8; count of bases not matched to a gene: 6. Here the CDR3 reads CASSDDLDRGDTLYF. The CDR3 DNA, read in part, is TGTGCCAGCAGTGATGATTTGGACAGGGGAGATACGCTCTAT.